The source of this T cell receptor (beta chain) is a study of shared clonotypes between healthy human individuals. Study findings and constraints: In general, naive subsets displayed greater estimated richness than memory subsets did.

As processed by the authors: ImmunoSEQ sequences covered only the junction and lacked quality scores; filtering therefore differed. TCRdb's copy holds only in-frame clones and misses some; the assay was immunoSEQ multiplex PCR. The D gene and trimming were derived from the DNA, and the V and J assignments and clone size from that table. The table has some 1,600,000 clones, roughly 98% seen once. About this clone itself: The antigen is not known.

The sequenced material came from naive CD4+ T cells sorted from blood. The sample's subset: CD45RA+ positively selected. This sequence originates from a young man in good health.

As DNA, the CDR3 is TGTGCCACCAGCAGAGATCGGGCAGGCTATCAGCCCCAGCATTTT. Residues: CATSRDRAGYQPQHF. The chain uses TRBV15 and TRBJ1-5; D uncertain. The V end was cut by 0 bases, the J end by 5 bases, with 11 bases between. The length of the CDR3 is 15 residues. Germline V gene sequence: CDR1 LNHNV, CDR2 YYDKDF (reference sequence).